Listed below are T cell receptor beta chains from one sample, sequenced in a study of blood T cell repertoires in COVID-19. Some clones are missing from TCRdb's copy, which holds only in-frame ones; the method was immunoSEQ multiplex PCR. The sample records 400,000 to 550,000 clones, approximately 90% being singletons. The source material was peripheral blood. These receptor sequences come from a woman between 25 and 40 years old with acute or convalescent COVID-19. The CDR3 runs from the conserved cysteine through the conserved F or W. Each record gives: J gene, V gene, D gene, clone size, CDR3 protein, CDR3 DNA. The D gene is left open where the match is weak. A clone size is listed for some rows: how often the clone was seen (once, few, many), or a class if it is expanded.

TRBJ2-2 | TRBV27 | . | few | CASREEPTGELFF | TGTGCCAGCAGGGAGGAACCCACCGGGGAGCTGTTTTTT
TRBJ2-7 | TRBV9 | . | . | CASSPDTGSYEQYF | TGTGCCAGCAGCCCTGACACGGGGTCCTACGAGCAGTACTTC
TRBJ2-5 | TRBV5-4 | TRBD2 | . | CASSLYSLAGGPETQYF | TGTGCCAGCAGCTTGTACTCTCTAGCGGGGGGGCCAGAGACCCAGTACTTC
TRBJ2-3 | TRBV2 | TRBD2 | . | CASRRGLVTDTQYF | TGTGCCAGCCGTAGAGGACTAGTCACAGATACGCAGTATTTT
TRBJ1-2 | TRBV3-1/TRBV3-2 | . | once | CASSQGLEHYGYTF | TGTGCCAGCAGCCAAGGACTGGAACATTATGGCTACACCTTC
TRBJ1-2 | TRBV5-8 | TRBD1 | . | CASSLGQGDGYTF | TGTGCCAGCAGCTTGGGACAGGGTGACGGCTACACCTTC
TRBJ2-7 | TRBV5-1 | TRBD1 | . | CASSLAITGTGPYEQYF | TGCGCCAGCAGCTTGGCGATAACCGGGACAGGACCCTACGAGCAGTACTTC
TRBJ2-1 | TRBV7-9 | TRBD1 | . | CASSFGTGAGDEQFF | TGTGCCAGCAGCTTCGGGACAGGGGCCGGTGATGAGCAGTTCTTC
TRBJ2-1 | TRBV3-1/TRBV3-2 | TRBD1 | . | CASSQTQTGGANPKQFF | TGTGCCAGCAGCCAAACTCAGACAGGGGGCGCAAACCCAAAGCAGTTCTTC
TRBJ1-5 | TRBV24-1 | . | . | CATSDRTGSQPQHF | TGTGCCACCAGTGACCGAACAGGGTCTCAGCCCCAGCATTTT
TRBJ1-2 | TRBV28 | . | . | CATLRGDSYGYTF | TGTGCCACACTTCGGGGTGACTCCTATGGCTACACCTTC
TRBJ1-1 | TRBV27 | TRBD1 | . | CASRRTGGTEAFF | TGTGCCAGCCGAAGGACAGGGGGAACTGAAGCTTTCTTT
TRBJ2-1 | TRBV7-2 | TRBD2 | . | CASSFLAGVSYNEQFF | TGTGCCAGCAGCTTCCTAGCGGGGGTCTCCTACAATGAGCAGTTCTTC
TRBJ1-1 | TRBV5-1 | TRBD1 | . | CASSYSGTGGWGTEAFF | TGCGCCAGCAGTTATTCCGGGACAGGGGGATGGGGAACTGAAGCTTTCTTT
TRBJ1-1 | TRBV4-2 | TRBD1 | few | CASSQGPGQGMDTEAFF | TGTGCCAGCAGCCAAGGTCCGGGACAGGGGATGGACACTGAAGCTTTCTTT
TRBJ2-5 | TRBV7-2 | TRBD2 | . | CASSLQLAGGPYQETQYF | TGTGCCAGCAGCTTACAACTAGCGGGGGGCCCGTACCAAGAGACCCAGTACTTC
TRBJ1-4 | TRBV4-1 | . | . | CASSRPVAREKLFF | TGCGCCAGCAGCCGCCCGGTTGCCCGGGAAAAACTGTTTTTT
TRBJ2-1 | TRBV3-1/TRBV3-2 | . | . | CASRLGLYNEQFF | TGTGCCAGCAGACTTGGACTATACAATGAGCAGTTCTTC
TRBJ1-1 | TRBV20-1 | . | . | CSAERSTEAFF | TGCAGTGCTGAGAGGAGCACTGAAGCTTTCTTT
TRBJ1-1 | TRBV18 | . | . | CASSPSQQGLMNTEAFF | TGTGCCAGCTCACCATCCCAGCAGGGCCTCATGAACACTGAAGCTTTCTTT
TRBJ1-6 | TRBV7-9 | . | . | CASSFSGVNYDSPLHF | TGTGCCAGCAGCTTTTCAGGGGTCAACTATGATTCACCCCTCCACTTT
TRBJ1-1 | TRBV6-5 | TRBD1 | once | CASSNGWTGLGEAFF | TGTGCCAGCAGTAACGGCTGGACAGGGTTGGGTGAAGCTTTCTTT
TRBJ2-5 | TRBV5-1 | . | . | CASSPQGQETQYF | TGCGCCAGCAGCCCACAGGGCCAAGAGACCCAGTACTTC
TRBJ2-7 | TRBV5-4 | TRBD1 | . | CASSSRTGGNYEQYF | TGTGCCAGCAGTTCCAGGACAGGGGGCAACTACGAGCAGTACTTC
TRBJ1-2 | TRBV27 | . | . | CASSPLGQSYGYTF | TGTGCCAGCAGTCCGCTCGGACAGAGCTATGGCTACACCTTC
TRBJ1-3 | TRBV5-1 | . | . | CASSRGSSGNTIYF | TGCGCCAGCAGCCGAGGAAGTTCTGGAAACACCATATATTTT
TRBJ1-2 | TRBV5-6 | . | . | CASSLMSGKMRGYTF | TGTGCCAGCAGCTTGATGTCAGGGAAAATGAGAGGCTACACCTTC
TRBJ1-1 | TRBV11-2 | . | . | CASSLVRNTEAFF | TGTGCCAGCAGCTTAGTGCGTAACACTGAAGCTTTCTTT
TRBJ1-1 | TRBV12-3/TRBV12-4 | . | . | CASTWGGTEAFF | TGTGCCAGCACCTGGGGGGGCACTGAAGCTTTCTTT
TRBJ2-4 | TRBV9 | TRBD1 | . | CASSVGLQGTFGKNIQYF | TGTGCCAGCAGCGTAGGGCTACAGGGGACATTCGGCAAAAACATTCAGTACTTC
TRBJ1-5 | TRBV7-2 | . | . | CASSSIYSNQPQHF | TGTGCCAGCAGCTCGATCTATAGCAATCAGCCCCAGCATTTT
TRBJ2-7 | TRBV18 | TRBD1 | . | CASSPQGDRVDEQYF | TGTGCCAGCTCACCCCAGGGGGACAGGGTTGACGAGCAGTACTTC
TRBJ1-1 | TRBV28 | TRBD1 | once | CASSPRDRVVAEAFF | TGTGCCAGCAGTCCCCGGGACAGGGTTGTCGCTGAAGCTTTCTTT
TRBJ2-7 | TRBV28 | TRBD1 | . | CASSSMGQARPYEQYF | TGTGCCAGCAGTTCGATGGGACAGGCTAGACCCTACGAGCAGTACTTC
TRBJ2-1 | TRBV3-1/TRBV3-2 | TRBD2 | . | CASSHEAGGSYNEQFF | TGTGCCAGCAGCCACGAAGCGGGGGGCTCTTACAATGAGCAGTTCTTC
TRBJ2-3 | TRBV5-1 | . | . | CASSFSLPTDTQYF | TGCGCCAGCAGCTTCTCCCTTCCGACAGATACGCAGTATTTT
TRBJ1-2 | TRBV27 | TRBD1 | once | CASSTRTGGGVGGYTF | TGTGCCAGCAGTACCCGGACAGGGGGCGGGGTGGGGGGCTACACCTTC
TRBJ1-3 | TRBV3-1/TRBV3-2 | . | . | CASSQVVQGSNTIYF | TGTGCCAGCAGCCAAGTCGTACAGGGTAGTAACACCATATATTTT
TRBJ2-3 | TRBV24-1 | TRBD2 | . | CATSDPPSGGDTQYF | TGTGCCACCAGTGATCCTCCTAGCGGGGGTGATACGCAGTATTTT
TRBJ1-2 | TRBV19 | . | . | CASSGGDRPNYGYTF | TGTGCCAGTAGTGGGGGCGACAGGCCAAACTATGGCTACACCTTC
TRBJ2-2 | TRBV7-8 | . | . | CASNLLVSGELFF | TGTGCCAGCAACTTACTAGTATCCGGGGAGCTGTTTTTT
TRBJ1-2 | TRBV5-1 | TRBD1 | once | CASSFYAPGQGAVDGYTF | TGCGCCAGCAGCTTTTACGCCCCGGGACAGGGGGCTGTTGATGGCTACACCTTC
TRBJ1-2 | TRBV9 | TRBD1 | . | CASSEQGAGGYTF | TGTGCCAGCAGCGAGCAGGGGGCAGGTGGCTACACCTTC
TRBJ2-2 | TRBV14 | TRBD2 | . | CASSHYSPTSGANTGELFF | TGTGCCAGCAGCCACTATTCTCCGACTAGCGGGGCTAACACCGGGGAGCTGTTTTTT
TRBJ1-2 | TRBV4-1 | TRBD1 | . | CASSQRTGDNYGYTF | TGCGCCAGCAGCCAAAGGACAGGGGACAACTATGGCTACACCTTC
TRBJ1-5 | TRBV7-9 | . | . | CASSSAGGQPQHF | TGTGCCAGCAGCTCCGCGGGCGGTCAGCCCCAGCATTTT
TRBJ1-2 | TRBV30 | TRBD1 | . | CAWSVRTGGYGYTF | TGTGCCTGGAGTGTACGGACAGGGGGCTATGGCTACACCTTC
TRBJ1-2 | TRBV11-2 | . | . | CASSLAGAGGYTF | TGTGCCAGCAGCTTAGCAGGGGCAGGGGGCTACACCTTC
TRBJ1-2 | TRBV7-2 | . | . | CASSYRTAYGYTF | TGTGCCAGCAGCTACAGGACAGCCTATGGCTACACCTTC
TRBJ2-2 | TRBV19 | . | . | CASSPSDSHGNTGELFF | TGTGCCAGTAGTCCCTCGGACAGCCATGGAAACACCGGGGAGCTGTTTTTT
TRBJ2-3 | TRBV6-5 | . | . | CASSSRVSTDTQYF | TGTGCCAGCAGCTCACGGGTTAGCACAGATACGCAGTATTTT
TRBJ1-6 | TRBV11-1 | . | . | CASSLGLVPSCF | TGTGCCAGCAGCTTAGGGCTTGTCCCGTCCTGTTTT
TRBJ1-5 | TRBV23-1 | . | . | CASSQGGGDRKCPPGNQPQHF | TGCGCCAGCAGTCAGGGGGGAGGGGACCGAAAATGTCCTCCTGGCAATCAGCCCCAGCATTTT
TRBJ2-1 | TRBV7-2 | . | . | CASSPRQALLSSSYNEQFF | TGTGCCAGCAGCCCTAGACAGGCGCTACTGTCTAGCTCCTACAATGAGCAGTTCTTC
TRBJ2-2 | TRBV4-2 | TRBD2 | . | CASSQDLLAGGMAGELFF | TGTGCCAGCAGCCAAGATCTCCTAGCGGGGGGTATGGCCGGGGAGCTGTTTTTT